These 6 T cell receptor beta chains originate from one sample sequenced in a study of memory CD4+ T cells and cytomegalovirus serostatus. Single viable CD3+CD4+CD8-CD45RO+ cells were sorted as the memory CD4+ T cells. TCRdb's copy holds only in-frame clones and misses some; the assay was immunoSEQ multiplex PCR. This sample has around 54,000 clones, with about 70% found just once. Material for sequencing was memory CD4+ T cells from blood. The receptor set was obtained from an adult in good health and CMV-seropositive.

This chain connects TRBV10-2 to TRBJ2-3; 16 nucleotides match TRBD2. The CDR3 runs to 18 residues. The germline gives CDR1 WSHSY, CDR2 SAAADI. V shed 6 bases, J shed 1 base, and the junction held 7 bases outside the gene matches. Here the CDR3 reads CASRGGLAGGFGTDTQYF. CDR3 coding DNA: TGCGCCAGCAGGGGGGGACTAGCGGGAGGGTTCGGCACAGATACGCAGTATTTT.

The chain joins TRBV5-1 to TRBJ2-2; unclear D gene. Between the trimmed V and J ends, which lost 6 bases and 0 bases, there was a span of 6 bases. The CDR3 runs to 13 residues. The germline CDR1 and CDR2 sequences are SGHRS and YFSETQ. CDR3 nucleotide sequence: TGCGCCAGCACGTTCGCGAACACCGGGGAGCTGTTTTTT. It yields the protein CASTFANTGELFF.

The chain combines TRBV5-4 with TRBJ2-3, with 10 bases fitting TRBD1. CDR1 and CDR2 (germline): SGHNT, YYREEE (reference sequence). This CDR3 has 16 amino acids. Trimming took 3 bases from V and 3 from J; bases not matched to a gene: 7. CDR3 in DNA: TGTGCCAGCAGCTCGGGCGACAGGGGGCCTACAGATACGCAGTATTTT. This translates into CASSSGDRGPTDTQYF.

The chain is built from TRBV2 and TRBJ1-1; possible D gene TRBD1, 6 bases. V lost 8 bases and J 3 bases, leaving 13 bases between the germline ends. The CDR3 is 13 amino acids. The germline CDR1 and CDR2 sequences are SNHLY and FYNNEI. DNA for the CDR3: TGTGCCAGCGGGGGGCCGGAACACACTGAAGCTTTCTTT. Translated, it gives CASGGPEHTEAFF.

This chain joins TRBV9 and TRBJ2-7; D is perhaps TRBD1 (6 bases). Looked up from germline, CDR1 is SGDLS and CDR2 is YYNGEE. The CDR3 is 14 amino acids. The germline V and J ends were trimmed by 1 base and 6 bases, with 14 bases remaining between them. The CDR3 is CASSVNPQGREQYF. The DNA for the CDR3 is TGTGCCAGCAGCGTAAATCCACAGGGTCGCGAGCAGTACTTC.

The table lists this clone with a few counts. The rearrangement links TRBV12-5 to TRBJ2-6; D gene uncertain. CDR1 and CDR2 from the germline V gene are LGHNT and FRNRAP. There are 12 residues in the CDR3. Deletions cut 2 bases from V and 10 bases from J, with 6 bases between. The chain's CDR3 is CASGLLTNVLTF. The CDR3 DNA follows: TGTGCTAGTGGTTTGCTAACAAACGTCCTGACTTTC.